This T cell receptor beta chain derives from a study of cytomegalovirus exposure and HLA in healthy donors (dated by TCRdb to the late 2010s). Notes on the research overall: According to an earlier analysis of 587 of the donors, roughly 180 million T cells yielded over 90 million unique TCR beta sequences and around 300 Gb of sequence data. In the later analysis, no new phenotypic data were used to find candidate immune exposures; instead, reliance was placed on TCR beta sequences and their occurrence across donors. Typing coverage differed by locus: A, B, C, DRB1 and DQB1 were typed in about 620-640 donors, DQA1 in roughly 510, DPA1 in approximately 600, and DPB1 in 450 to 480. Alongside the repertoire data, information on donor age, sex, ethnicity and CMV serostatus was compiled. The study profiled the T cell repertoires of under 850 subjects by immunosequencing and related them to cytomegalovirus serostatus. The study combined high-throughput TCR immunosequencing, statistical association of individual TCRs with disease status, and machine learning to predict cytomegalovirus infection status. Because of strong linkage in the cohort, five DR-DQ haplotypes were treated as single units for association and clustering. Roughly 300 gigabases of sequencing data and 78 million or so unique TCR sequences were included in an early release covering 550 to 800 HLA-typed donors. Along with the roughly 610-subject first cohort, a separate validation cohort of over a hundred different subjects was used. All discovery cohort repertoires had been generated on a single sequencing platform. A later genetic analysis used genome-wide SNP genotypes for about 65% of the 666 donors, treating that subset as a discovery cohort. The study aimed to test whether signatures of past pathogen exposure could be identified by cataloging public T cell receptors. In a later analysis, previously published TCR beta repertoires from several hundred donors were re-analyzed and high-resolution HLA genotyping was added so that TCR occurrence patterns could be studied. Among a few hundred genotyped donors of the cohort, an average of about 240,000 unique TCR beta nucleotide sequences were sequenced per donor, approximately 20% of them non-productive. An earlier analysis of approximately 630 of the donors applied high-throughput TCR beta sequencing to assess whether each TCR beta V gene segment acted as functional or pseudogenic. Of the 350 to 450 genotyped donors, approximately 83% fell in the genetic ancestry cluster associated with self-reported Caucasian donors. Both class I and class II loci were covered by HLA typing, at four-digit resolution. On the study overall, not on this receptor specifically: In a later analysis, 16,951 TCR beta sequences were associated with specific HLA alleles at a false discovery rate of 0.05. Most TCR sequences were seen in very few donors, while some public TCRs were found in many individuals. Presence/absence analyses assumed roughly uniform sequencing depth across donors, an assumption that may not hold. The cohort was sequenced for TCR beta chains only, and without alpha or paired-chain data the features that could be detected were limited. A later analysis found that HLA-associated TCR beta chains were more clonally expanded and had lower generation probabilities than equally common non-associated chains. In a later genetic analysis, a missense DCLRE1C variant was associated with V-gene and J-gene trimming of TCR beta chains, and the association was replicated in an independent cohort. A further reported finding was that TCR beta sequences accurately predicted the HLA-A and HLA-B alleles for most subjects in the first cohort. Assigning TCR associations to individual alleles was difficult when HLA alleles, especially DR and DQ, strongly co-occurred. Broadly in line with IMGT annotations, most TCR beta V segments showed up in productive rearrangements about 87% or about 30% of the time in an earlier analysis of around 550 of the donors. A later analysis found that TCR association rates varied across HLA loci, with DRB1 alleles showing the most associated TCRs and HLA-C alleles the fewest. Because counts were too low, roughly 17 rarely observed V segments, including chromosome 9 orphons, were left out of the earlier analysis of over 550 of the donors. Because HLA typing was unavailable for some donors at each locus, only the typed subset was used in association tests. According to a later genetic analysis, donors in an Asian-associated ancestry cluster had fewer N-insertions in productive TCRs than the approximately 650-donor mean. In the study, some 160 TCR beta chains were listed as associated with cytomegalovirus. Immune exposure information for the cohort was limited to CMV serostatus. A cluster of highly shared sequence variants was judged likely to be a technical artifact of the sequencing pipeline. Linkage disequilibrium might explain the correlated functional status among segregating V segments, but an unknown experimental factor could not be excluded. The classifier was reported to diagnose cytomegalovirus status with high specificity and sensitivity in both the original cohort and the validation cohort. It was suggested by the authors that the approach could potentially be generalized to other disease states and immunological phenotypes. A later analysis found that most CMV-associated TCR beta chains appeared HLA-restricted, with HLA associations seemingly driven largely by CMV exposure. In a later analysis, several top co-occurrence clusters were reported to appear linked to parvovirus B19, influenza, CMV and Epstein-Barr virus. In vitro tests confirmed that three of the cytomegalovirus-associated TCR beta chains recognize cytomegalovirus antigens.

For this clone: It has no known antigen specificity. No qualities accompany the bases; no much larger clone lies one base away.

Libraries were prepared through the immunoSEQ multiplex PCR assay. For the multiplex PCR, a mixture combining 60 forward primers for TCR Vbeta segments and 13 reverse primers for TCR Jbeta segments was used. The CDR3 region of rearranged TCR beta genes was amplified from genomic DNA by a multiplex PCR assay. On the Illumina HiSeq System, the amplified TCR beta libraries were sequenced as 87-base-pair reads. In the source study's methods: A later analysis counted approximately 74 million unique TCR beta chains across the 666 repertoires, and 9 million to 14 million of these chains were shared by at least two donors. A nearest-neighbor algorithm error-corrected the raw reads and collapsed the reads into unique sequences, merging closely related sequences to remove PCR and sequencing errors. V, D and J gene segments were assigned by aligning CDR3 sequences to IMGT reference sequences. For a sequence to be retained, a match of at least six nucleotides was required to both a V gene segment and a J gene segment. A rearrangement counted as productive if the CDR3 had no stop codons and remained in frame with V and J, and every other rearrangement counted as non-productive. Following IMGT convention, CDR3 was defined as the stretch from the second conserved V-encoded cysteine to the conserved J-encoded phenylalanine. The earlier analysis of more than 450 of the donors excluded sequences that lacked an unambiguous match to a single V gene segment. An earlier analysis of a few hundred of the donors called V segments functional above 56.7% productive rearrangements and segregating when the between-donor standard deviation exceeded 5%. A statistical classification framework was built for diagnosing cytomegalovirus status from the catalog of TCR beta chain sequences. A later analysis assigned V and J genes by comparing TCR nucleotide sequences with IMGT/GENE-DB human TR gene sequences. The TCRdist pipeline was used in a later analysis to assign CDR3 sequences and most-parsimonious VDJ recombination scenarios. In a later analysis, each TCR beta chain was defined by its CDR3 amino acid sequence together with its V-gene family, and reads without a unique V-gene family were excluded. A later analysis removed 600 or so highly shared, low-generation-probability nucleotide sequences to deal with suspected cross-contamination and a sequencing artifact. A later analysis calculated a clonal expansion index for each public chain from normalized within-repertoire ranks of inferred template counts. Generation probabilities in a later analysis came from a VDJ recombination model fitted to out-of-frame rearrangements, and those results were checked against IGoR. In a later analysis, hypergeometric tests were used to score TCR-TCR, TCR-HLA and TCR-CMV co-occurrence, with a repertoire-size bias correction applied to TCR pairs. To estimate false discovery rates, a later analysis permuted the HLA or CMV assignments 20 times. In a later analysis, co-occurring TCRs were grouped with DBSCAN, and TCRdist sequence similarity was added when clustering was performed within HLA-allele-positive subsets. Repertoires with fewer than 30,000 or more than 120,000 public chains were left out of co-occurrence clustering, as were about five repertoires with anomalous nucleotide sharing. The table was pulled from immuneACCESS by TCRdb, which kept in-frame rearrangements only. Such tables lose some clones; where checked, under half of the loss comes from unresolved V genes, and the rest has no known cause. The V and J calls and clone size come from that table; D and trimming were worked out from the DNA. For this sample there are about 230,000 clones; 80% to 90% appear just once. Of the sample, 0.2% to 0.25% falls within the top ten clones.

The cohort comprised fewer than 750 healthy bone marrow donors. At the time of sampling, all cohort members were nominally healthy, though unrecorded immune exposures were likely present. The donor tested CMV seronegative, placing the donor among the 350 to 400 seronegative members of the cohort. Every donor gave a peripheral blood sample, and the peripheral blood mononuclear cells from that sample were used for TCR beta sequencing. The Qiagen DNeasy Blood Extraction Kit was used to extract genomic DNA from the blood cell samples. The specimen sequenced was PBMCs. This TCR was sampled from a girl aged 2 to 9 in good health and CMV-seronegative.

The bases read TGTGCCAGTTCAACCTATACAGGGGGCAATCAGCCCCAGCATTTT. Translation gives CASSTYTGGNQPQHF. This sequence uses TRBV27 and TRBJ1-5; TRBD1 matches 7 bases in the middle. Germline trimming: 9 bases from V, 2 bases from J; junction bases outside gene matches: 10. From the cysteine up to the phenylalanine, the CDR3 has a length of 15 residues. Of all the DNA, just the CDR3 is kept, 45 bases in frame from base 1. The germline V gene (reference sequence) provides CDR1 MNHEY and CDR2 SMNVEV.